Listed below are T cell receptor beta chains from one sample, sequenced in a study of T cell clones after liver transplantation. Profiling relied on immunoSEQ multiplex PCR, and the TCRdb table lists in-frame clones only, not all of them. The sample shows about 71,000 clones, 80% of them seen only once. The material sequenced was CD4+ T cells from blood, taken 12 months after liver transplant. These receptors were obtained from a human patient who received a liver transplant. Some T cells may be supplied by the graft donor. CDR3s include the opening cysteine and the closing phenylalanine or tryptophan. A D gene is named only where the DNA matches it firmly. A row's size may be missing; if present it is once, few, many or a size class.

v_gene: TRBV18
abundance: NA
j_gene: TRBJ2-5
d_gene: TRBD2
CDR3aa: CASSTSLAGQETQYF
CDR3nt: TGTGCCAGCTCAACCTCCCTAGCGGGACAAGAGACCCAGTACTTC

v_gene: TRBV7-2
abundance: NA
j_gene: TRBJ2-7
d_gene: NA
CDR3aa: CASSLAGLSSYEQYF
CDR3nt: TGTGCCAGCAGCTTAGCGGGCCTCAGCTCCTACGAGCAGTACTTC

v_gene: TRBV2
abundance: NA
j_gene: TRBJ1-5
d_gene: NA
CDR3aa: CASSVEHSNQPQHF
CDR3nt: TGTGCCAGCAGTGTGGAGCATAGCAATCAGCCCCAGCATTTT

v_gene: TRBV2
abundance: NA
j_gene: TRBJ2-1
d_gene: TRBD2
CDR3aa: CASSGRGGRLAALLAFNEQFF
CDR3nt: TGTGCCAGCAGTGGTCGGGGAGGTCGGCTAGCGGCCCTTCTAGCCTTCAATGAGCAGTTCTTC

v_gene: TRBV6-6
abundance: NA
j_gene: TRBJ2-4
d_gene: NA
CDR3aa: CASSSRDIQYF
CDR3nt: TGTGCCAGCAGTTCCCGTGACATTCAGTACTTC

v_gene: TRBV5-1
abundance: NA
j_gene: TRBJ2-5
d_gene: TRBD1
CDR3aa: CASSLEQGASLETQYF
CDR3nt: TGCGCCAGCAGCTTGGAGCAGGGGGCGAGTTTAGAGACCCAGTACTTC

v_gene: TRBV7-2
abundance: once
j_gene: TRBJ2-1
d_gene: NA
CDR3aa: CASSPNSYNEQFF
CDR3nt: TGTGCCAGCAGCCCGAACTCCTACAATGAGCAGTTCTTC

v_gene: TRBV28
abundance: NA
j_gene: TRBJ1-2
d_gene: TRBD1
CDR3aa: CASSLVTPPQGEDGYTF
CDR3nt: TGTGCCAGCAGCTTAGTAACCCCACCACAGGGGGAGGATGGCTACACCTTC

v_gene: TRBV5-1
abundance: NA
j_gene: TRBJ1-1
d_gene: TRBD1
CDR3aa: CASRGQGGTEAFF
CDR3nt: TGCGCCAGCAGGGGACAGGGAGGGACTGAAGCTTTCTTT

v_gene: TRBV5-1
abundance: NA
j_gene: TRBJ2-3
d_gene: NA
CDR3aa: CASSSYLRAETQYF
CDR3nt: TGCGCCAGCAGCTCATATCTAAGAGCCGAGACGCAGTATTTT

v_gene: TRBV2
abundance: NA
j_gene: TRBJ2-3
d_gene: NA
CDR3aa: CASSERKGGTDTQYF
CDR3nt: TGTGCCAGCAGTGAACGGAAGGGGGGAACAGATACGCAGTATTTT

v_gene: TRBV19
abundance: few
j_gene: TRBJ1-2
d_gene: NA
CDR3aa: CASSIDRRDGYTF
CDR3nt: TGTGCCAGTAGTATAGATCGCAGGGATGGCTACACCTTC

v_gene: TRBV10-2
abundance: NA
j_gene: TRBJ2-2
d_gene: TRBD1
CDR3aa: CASRYRGRTNTGELFF
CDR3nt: TGCGCCAGCCGATACAGGGGGCGAACGAACACCGGGGAGCTGTTTTTT